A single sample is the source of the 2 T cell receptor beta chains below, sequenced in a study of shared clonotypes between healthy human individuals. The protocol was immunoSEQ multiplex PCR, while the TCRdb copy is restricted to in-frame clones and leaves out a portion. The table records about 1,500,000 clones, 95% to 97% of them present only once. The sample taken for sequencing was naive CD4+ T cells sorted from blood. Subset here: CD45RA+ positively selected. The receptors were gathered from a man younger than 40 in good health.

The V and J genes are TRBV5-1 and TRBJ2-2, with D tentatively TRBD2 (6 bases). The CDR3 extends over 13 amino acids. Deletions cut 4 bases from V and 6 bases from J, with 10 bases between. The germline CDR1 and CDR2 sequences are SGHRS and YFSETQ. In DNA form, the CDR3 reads TGCGCCAGCAGCGAGCGGGCACCCGGGGAGCTGTTTTTT. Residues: CASSERAPGELFF.

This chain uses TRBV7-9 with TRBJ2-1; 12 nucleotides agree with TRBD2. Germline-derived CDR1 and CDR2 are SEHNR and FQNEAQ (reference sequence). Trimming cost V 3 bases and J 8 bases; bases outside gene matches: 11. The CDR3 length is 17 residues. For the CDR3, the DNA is TGTGCCAGCAGCTTTGGACTAGCGGGATTCGCGGACGATGAGCAGTTCTTC. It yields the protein CASSFGLAGFADDEQFF.